The present entry profiles one T cell receptor beta chain with its context. The data derive from a study of T cells in Graves' hyperthyroidism and ophthalmopathy. CDR1 and CDR2 (germline): LGHNA, YNFKEQ. This CDR3 has 16 residues. Trimming took 4 bases from V and 6 from J; bases not matched to a gene: 7. TCR beta CDR3 sequences were amplified from RNA transcripts. The HTBI primer set was used in a first-round RT-PCR of the TCR CDR3. Using its own MiXCR run on the multiplex PCR reads, TCRdb lists one record per CDR3 protein. The sample includes fewer than 900,000 distinct CDR3 sequences, about 16% of them seen just once.

This chain uses TRBV4-2 with TRBJ2-5; 14 bases map to TRBD2. Sequencing was carried out using blood. This clonotype was sampled from a man younger than 30 with Graves' hyperthyroidism. CDR3 sequence reads: CASSRTSGRTGKTQYF. The DNA for the CDR3 is TGTGCCAGCAGCCGGACTAGCGGGAGGACGGGGAAGACCCAGTACTTC.